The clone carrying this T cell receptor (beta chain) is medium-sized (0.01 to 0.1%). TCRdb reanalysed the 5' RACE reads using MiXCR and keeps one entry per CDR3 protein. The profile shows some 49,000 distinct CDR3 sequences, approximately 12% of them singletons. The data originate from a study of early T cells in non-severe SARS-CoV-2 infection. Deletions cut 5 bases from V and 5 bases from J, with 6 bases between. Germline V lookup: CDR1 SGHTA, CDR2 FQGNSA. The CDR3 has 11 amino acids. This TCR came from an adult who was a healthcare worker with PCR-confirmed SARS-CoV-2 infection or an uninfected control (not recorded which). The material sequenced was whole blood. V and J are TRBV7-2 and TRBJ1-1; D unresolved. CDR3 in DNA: TGTGCCAGCAGCCCCCAAACTGAAGCTTTCTTT. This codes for CASSPQTEAFF.